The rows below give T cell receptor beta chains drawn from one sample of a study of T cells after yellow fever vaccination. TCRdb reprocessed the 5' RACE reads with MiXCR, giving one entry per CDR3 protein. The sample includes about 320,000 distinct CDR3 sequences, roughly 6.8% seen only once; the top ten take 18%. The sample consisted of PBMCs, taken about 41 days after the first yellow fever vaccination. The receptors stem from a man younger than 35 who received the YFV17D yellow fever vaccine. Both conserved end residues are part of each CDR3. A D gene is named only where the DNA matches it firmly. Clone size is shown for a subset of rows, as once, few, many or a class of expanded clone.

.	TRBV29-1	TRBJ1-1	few	TGCAGCGTTGTCATGAACACTGAAGCTTTCTTT	CSVVMNTEAFF
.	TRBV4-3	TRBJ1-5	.	TGCGCCAGCAGCCAAGAAGGAGGGCCCCAGCATTTT	CASSQEGGPQHF
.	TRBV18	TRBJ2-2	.	TGTGCCAGCTCACTTAGGGTCTCCGGGGAGCTGTTTTTT	CASSLRVSGELFF
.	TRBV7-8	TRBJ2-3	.	TGTGCCAGCAGCTTAGAGGCAGGGAGAGATACGCAGTATTTT	CASSLEAGRDTQYF
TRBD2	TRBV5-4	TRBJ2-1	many	TGTGCCAGCAGCCAGGGACTAGCGGAGCGCGAGCAGTTCTTC	CASSQGLAEREQFF
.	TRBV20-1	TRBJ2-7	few	TGCAGTGCTAGAGACGCGGGGAGCTCCTACGAGCAGTACTTC	CSARDAGSSYEQYF
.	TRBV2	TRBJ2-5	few	TGTGCCAGCAGACCCGGGACCCAGGGCGGCGAGACCCAGTACTTC	CASRPGTQGGETQYF
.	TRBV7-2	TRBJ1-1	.	TGTGCCAGCAGCCCCTCCCCGCGGGACACTGAAGCTTTCTTT	CASSPSPRDTEAFF
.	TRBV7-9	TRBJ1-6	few	TGTGCCAGCACCGATATGGACAGTATGGATTCACCCCTCCACTTT	CASTDMDSMDSPLHF
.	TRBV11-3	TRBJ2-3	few	TGTGCCAGCAGCTTATCCGCGGGGTCGGATACGCAGTATTTT	CASSLSAGSDTQYF
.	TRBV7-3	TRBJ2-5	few	TGTGCCAGCAGTTCAAACCAGCTGGAGACCCAGTACTTC	CASSSNQLETQYF
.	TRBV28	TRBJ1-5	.	TGTGCCAGCAGTTTGGGAGGGGGATATAGCAATCAGCCCCAGCATTTT	CASSLGGGYSNQPQHF
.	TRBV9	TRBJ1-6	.	TGTGCCAGCGGTAGCTTTTTAAGCTATAATTCACCCCTCCACTTT	CASGSFLSYNSPLHF
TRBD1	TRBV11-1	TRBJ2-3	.	TGTGCCAGCAGCTTAGCTGGACAGGGGGATACGCAGTATTTT	CASSLAGQGDTQYF
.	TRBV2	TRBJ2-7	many	TGTGCCAGCAGTGATGCCGGCTACGAGCAGTACTTC	CASSDAGYEQYF
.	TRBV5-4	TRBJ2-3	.	TGTGCCAGCAGCTTACGGTCCAACACAGATACGCAGTATTTT	CASSLRSNTDTQYF
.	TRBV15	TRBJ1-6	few	TGTGCCACCAGTCCAGAGCCAGCGGGACCGTCACCCCTCCACTTT	CATSPEPAGPSPLHF
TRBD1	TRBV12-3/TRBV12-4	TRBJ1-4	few	TGTGCCAGCAGTTCCGCGGGGACAGCTTGGGGGGAAAAACTGTTTTTT	CASSSAGTAWGEKLFF
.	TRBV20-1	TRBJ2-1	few	TGCAGTGCTAGAAACCAAATGCAATACAATGAGCAGTTCTTC	CSARNQMQYNEQFF
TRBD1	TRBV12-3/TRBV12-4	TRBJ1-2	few	TGTGCCAGCAGTTTAACGGCAGGGGGTGGTGGCTACACCTTC	CASSLTAGGGGYTF
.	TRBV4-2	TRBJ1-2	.	TGTGCCAGCAGCCAGTCTAGCTATGGCTACACCTTC	CASSQSSYGYTF